Listed below are T cell receptor beta chains from one sample, sequenced in a study of radiotherapy plus CTLA-4 blockade in lung cancer. The assay was immunoSEQ multiplex PCR, and TCRdb's table has in-frame clones only and misses some. The repertoire holds approximately 81,000 clones, with around 81% as singletons. The specimen comprised peripheral blood, sampled from a patient treated with radiotherapy plus ipilimumab. These receptors all stem from a human donor with non-small cell lung cancer who had a partial response to radiotherapy plus ipilimumab. Some clones in this sample may be carry-over from other donors' samples. CDR3s include the opening cysteine and the closing phenylalanine or tryptophan. The D gene is left open where the match is weak. For some rows the clone size is stated as once, few or many, or as a class when expanded; others skip it.

len,v_gene,j_gene,d_gene,abundance,CDR3aa,CDR3nt
15,TRBV4-2,TRBJ1-5,NA,NA,CASSQVGGKNQPQHF,TGTGCCAGCAGCCAAGTAGGGGGAAAGAATCAGCCCCAGCATTTT
15,TRBV9,TRBJ1-2,NA,NA,CAGNKGGARDYGYTF,TGTGCCGGCAACAAGGGGGGGGCGCGGGACTATGGCTACACCTTC
15,TRBV28,TRBJ2-7,TRBD1,NA,CASSSPGQGHYEQYF,TGTGCCAGCAGTTCGCCGGGACAGGGACATTACGAGCAGTACTTC
16,TRBV4-3,TRBJ2-7,TRBD2,NA,CASSQDGTGGSYEQYF,TGCGCCAGCAGCCAAGATGGAACGGGGGGGTCCTACGAGCAGTACTTC
16,TRBV9,TRBJ2-1,TRBD2,NA,CASSPTSGSSYNEQFF,TGTGCCAGCAGCCCTACTAGCGGCAGCTCCTACAATGAGCAGTTCTTC
15,TRBV7-2,TRBJ2-1,TRBD2,NA,CASTAAGTKGNEQFF,TGTGCCAGCACCGCTGCCGGGACTAAAGGCAATGAGCAGTTCTTC
13,TRBV7-2,TRBJ2-2,NA,NA,CASSVWNTGELFF,TGTGCCAGCAGCGTATGGAACACCGGGGAGCTGTTTTTT
14,TRBV5-1,TRBJ2-7,NA,few,CASSLGLTGNEQYF,TGCGCCAGCAGCTTGGGGCTTACAGGGAACGAGCAGTACTTC
16,TRBV5-1,TRBJ2-3,TRBD1,few,CASNLEGDRVTDTQYF,TGCGCCAGCAACCTTGAGGGGGACAGGGTAACAGATACGCAGTATTTT
15,TRBV19,TRBJ2-5,TRBD1,NA,CASSTYGTGEETQYF,TGTGCCAGTAGTACGTACGGGACAGGGGAAGAGACCCAGTACTTC
13,TRBV5-1,TRBJ2-7,NA,once,CASSLEQFYEQYF,TGCGCCAGCAGCTTGGAACAGTTTTACGAGCAGTACTTC
16,TRBV5-4,TRBJ2-5,TRBD2,NA,CASSPKRAGDKETQYF,TGTGCCAGCAGCCCGAAACGCGCGGGAGATAAAGAGACCCAGTACTTC
14,TRBV28,TRBJ1-2,TRBD1,once,CASSFNRGLDGYTF,TGTGCCAGCAGTTTTAACAGGGGTTTGGATGGCTACACCTTC
17,TRBV7-9,TRBJ2-6,NA,NA,CASSLSLGPGGANVLTF,TGTGCCAGCAGCTTAAGCCTGGGGCCCGGTGGGGCCAACGTCCTGACTTTC
16,TRBV7-3,TRBJ2-2,NA,NA,CASSSWARGSTGELFF,TGTGCCAGCAGCTCCTGGGCCCGGGGGAGCACCGGGGAGCTGTTTTTT
14,TRBV19,TRBJ2-1,NA,NA,CASKPLLATNEQFF,TGTGCCAGCAAGCCACTTCTAGCGACGAATGAGCAGTTCTTC
14,TRBV7-2,TRBJ1-1,NA,NA,CASSSRGLNTEAFF,TGTGCCAGCAGCTCCCGTGGGCTGAACACTGAAGCTTTCTTT
16,TRBV7-2,TRBJ2-1,TRBD2,NA,CATSHRGGSSYNEQFF,TGTGCCACTAGTCACCGCGGGGGGAGCTCCTACAATGAGCAGTTCTTC
14,TRBV19,TRBJ2-3,NA,NA,CASSIHLSTDTQYF,TGTGCCAGTAGCATCCATTTGAGCACAGATACGCAGTATTTT
16,TRBV5-1,TRBJ1-4,TRBD1,NA,CASSLLTGGGNEKLFF,TGCGCCAGCAGCCTGCTAACAGGGGGCGGGAATGAAAAACTGTTTTTT
14,TRBV2,TRBJ2-7,NA,NA,CASRRDFVPHEQYF,TGTGCCAGCAGACGGGACTTCGTTCCCCACGAGCAGTACTTC
13,TRBV18,TRBJ2-1,NA,NA,CASSLTGIREQFF,TGTGCCAGCTCACTCACAGGGATTCGTGAGCAGTTCTTC
13,TRBV10-1,TRBJ2-1,NA,NA,CASSESGRDEQFF,TGCGCCAGCAGTGAGTCCGGTCGAGATGAGCAGTTCTTC
13,TRBV5-4,TRBJ1-5,NA,NA,CASSLGLDQPQHF,TGTGCCAGCAGCCTTGGACTGGATCAGCCCCAGCATTTT
15,TRBV5-1,TRBJ2-3,NA,NA,CASSLETASTDTQYF,TGCGCCAGCAGCTTGGAGACAGCTAGCACAGATACGCAGTATTTT
13,TRBV11-2,TRBJ2-2,NA,NA,CASSLRGTGELFF,TGTGCCAGCAGCTTACGGGGAACCGGGGAGCTGTTTTTT
13,TRBV7-2,TRBJ2-1,TRBD2,NA,CASSSTSSYEQFF,TGTGCCAGCAGCTCGACTAGCTCTTATGAGCAGTTCTTC
19,TRBV19,TRBJ2-5,TRBD2,NA,CASSIDPTSGVPLFETQYF,TGTGCCAGTAGTATAGATCCGACTAGCGGGGTACCCCTATTTGAGACCCAGTACTTC
15,TRBV4-2,TRBJ2-2,NA,NA,CASSQETENTGELFF,TGTGCCAGCAGCCAGGAGACAGAGAACACCGGGGAGCTGTTTTTT
13,TRBV9,TRBJ1-1,NA,NA,CASSFAGDTEAFF,TGTGCCAGCAGCTTTGCGGGGGACACTGAAGCTTTCTTT
15,TRBV7-7,TRBJ2-1,TRBD1,NA,CASSSRTGGYNEQFF,TGTGCCAGCAGTTCCCGGACAGGGGGTTACAATGAGCAGTTCTTC
13,TRBV6-5,TRBJ1-6,NA,NA,CASSPGRGSPLHF,TGTGCCAGCAGTCCAGGGCGGGGATCACCCCTCCACTTT
14,TRBV7-3,TRBJ1-5,NA,NA,CASSLARFSQPQHF,TGTGCCAGCAGCTTAGCTCGGTTTAGTCAGCCCCAGCATTTT
15,TRBV18,TRBJ2-7,TRBD1,NA,CASSPSTGNPYEQYF,TGTGCCAGCTCACCCTCGACAGGGAACCCCTACGAGCAGTACTTC
14,TRBV7-3,TRBJ1-2,NA,NA,CASSLSPGNYGYTF,TGTGCCAGCAGCTTAAGTCCGGGGAACTATGGCTACACCTTC
15,TRBV18,TRBJ1-4,NA,few,CASSPIRATNEKLFF,TGTGCCAGCTCACCAATCAGGGCAACTAATGAAAAACTGTTTTTT
14,TRBV11-3,TRBJ2-1,NA,once,CASSRGAGYDEQFF,TGTGCCAGCAGCCGTGGCGCGGGGTACGATGAGCAGTTCTTC
15,TRBV7-2,TRBJ2-1,NA,NA,CASRVPVGGYNEQFF,TGTGCCAGCAGGGTACCGGTGGGGGGATACAATGAGCAGTTCTTC
17,TRBV9,TRBJ2-3,TRBD2,NA,CASSSGMEGRGSDTQYF,TGTGCCAGCAGCTCAGGGATGGAGGGGAGGGGCTCAGATACGCAGTATTTT
15,TRBV18,TRBJ1-3,TRBD1,NA,CASSPLDRAGNTIYF,TGTGCCAGCTCACCTTTGGACAGGGCTGGAAACACCATATATTTT
14,TRBV10-3,TRBJ1-6,TRBD1,NA,CAIRSGQGRSPLHF,TGTGCCATCAGATCGGGACAGGGCCGTTCACCCCTCCACTTT
15,TRBV9,TRBJ1-6,NA,NA,CASSASGAHNSPLHF,TGTGCCAGCAGCGCCTCAGGGGCGCATAATTCACCCCTCCACTTT
15,TRBV5-1,TRBJ1-2,NA,NA,CASSPQPGSPGGYTF,TGCGCCAGCAGCCCACAACCGGGATCTCCGGGAGGCTACACCTTC
15,TRBV4-3,TRBJ1-2,TRBD1,once,CASSQDFSGGDGYTF,TGCGCCAGCAGCCAAGATTTCTCAGGGGGTGATGGCTACACCTTC